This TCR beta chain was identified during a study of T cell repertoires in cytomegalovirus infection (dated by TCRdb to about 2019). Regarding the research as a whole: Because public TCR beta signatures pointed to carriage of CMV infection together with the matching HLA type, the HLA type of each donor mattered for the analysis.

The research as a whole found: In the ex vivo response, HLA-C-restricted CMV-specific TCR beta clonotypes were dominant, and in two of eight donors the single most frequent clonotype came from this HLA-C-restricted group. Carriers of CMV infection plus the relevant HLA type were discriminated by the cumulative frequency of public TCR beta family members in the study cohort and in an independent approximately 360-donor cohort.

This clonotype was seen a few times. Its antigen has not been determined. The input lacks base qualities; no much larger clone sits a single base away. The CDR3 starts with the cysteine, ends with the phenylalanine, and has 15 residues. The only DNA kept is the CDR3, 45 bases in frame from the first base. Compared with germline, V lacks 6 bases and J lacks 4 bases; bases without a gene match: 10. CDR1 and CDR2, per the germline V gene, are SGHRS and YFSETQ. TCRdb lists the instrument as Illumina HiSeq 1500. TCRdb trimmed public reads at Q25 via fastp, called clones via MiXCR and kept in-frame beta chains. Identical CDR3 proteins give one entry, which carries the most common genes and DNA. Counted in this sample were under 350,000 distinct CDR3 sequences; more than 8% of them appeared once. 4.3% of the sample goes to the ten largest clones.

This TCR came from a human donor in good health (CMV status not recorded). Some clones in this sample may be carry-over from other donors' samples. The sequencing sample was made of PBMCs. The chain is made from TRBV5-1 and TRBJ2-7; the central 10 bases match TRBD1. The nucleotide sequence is TGCGCCAGCAATCCGGACGGGACAGGGGTGTACGAGCAGTACTTC. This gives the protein CASNPDGTGVYEQYF.